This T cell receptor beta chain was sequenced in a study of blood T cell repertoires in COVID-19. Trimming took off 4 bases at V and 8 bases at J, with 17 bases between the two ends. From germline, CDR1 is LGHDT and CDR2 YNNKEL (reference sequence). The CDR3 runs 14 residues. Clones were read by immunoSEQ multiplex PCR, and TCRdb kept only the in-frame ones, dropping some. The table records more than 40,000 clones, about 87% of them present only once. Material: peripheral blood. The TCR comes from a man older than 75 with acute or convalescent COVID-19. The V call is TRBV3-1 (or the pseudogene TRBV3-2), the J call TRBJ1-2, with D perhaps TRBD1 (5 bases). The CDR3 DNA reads TGTGCCAGCAGCCCTTCCGGCAGGGCGGGGGGCTACACCTTC. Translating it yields CASSPSGRAGGYTF.